This passage covers 15 T cell receptor beta chains from one sample sequenced in a study of prognosis after radiotherapy for stage I lung cancer. The study amplified the TCR beta CDR3 region from genomic DNA. This amplification was carried out by two rounds of multiplex PCR. The first round of PCR was done with primers that matched each TRBV and TRBJ gene. In TCRdb, the multiplex PCR reads were re-called with MiXCR into one record per CDR3 protein. The data hold about 17,000 distinct CDR3 sequences, with about 40% observed a single time. The sequencing used PBMCs, collected before or after stereotactic body radiation therapy (not recorded which). Receptors were obtained from a donor over 45 with non-small cell lung cancer.

The CDR3 sequence is CASSFRLGGYGYTF. The CDR3 DNA reads TGTGCCAGCAGCTTTAGACTAGGGGGCTATGGCTACACCTTC. The V gene is TRBV5-4, the J gene TRBJ1-2, with D perhaps matching TRBD1 (6 bases). V was trimmed by 2 bases and J by 4 bases, leaving 12 bases between them. The CDR3 loop spans 14 amino acids. The germline V gene has CDR1 SGHNT and CDR2 YYREEE (reference sequence).

Of note for this clonotype: A clone one base away is much larger, so this may be a read error. The genes are TRBV20-1 and TRBJ1-1; D is ambiguous. Germline CDR1 is DFQATT and CDR2 is SNEGSKA (reference sequence). Trimming stripped 1 base from V and 0 bases from J, with 12 bases between. CDR3 length equals 15 residues. The CDR3: CSARVRTLMNTEAFF. The CDR3 DNA reads TGCAGTGCTAGAGTCCGGACTCTCATGAACACTGAAGCTTTCTTT.

About this clonotype: This clone may be a read error of a much larger clone one base away. This chain joins TRBV4-1 and TRBJ2-1; D ambiguous. CDR3 length: 15 amino acids. Germline CDR1 is MGHRA and CDR2 is YSYEKL. CDR3 in amino acids: CASSQAVGMGNGQFF. In DNA form, the CDR3 reads TGCGCCAGCAGCCAAGCGGTGGGTATGGGCAATGGGCAGTTCTTC.

This clonotype was seen many times. The chain has TRBV2 and TRBJ2-1, with 9 bases aligning to TRBD1. With 8 bases clipped from V and 4 bases from J, the junction kept 9 bases outside the gene matches. This CDR3 has 15 amino acids. Germline CDR1 and CDR2: SNHLY and FYNNEI. The CDR3 loop reads CASGDRERIYNEQFF. CDR3 nucleotides: TGTGCCAGCGGGGACAGGGAGAGGATTTACAATGAGCAGTTCTTC.

This chain links TRBV6-2 or TRBV6-3 with TRBJ2-2; D might be TRBD1 (5 bases). CDR3 size: 15 residues. The germline CDR1 and CDR2 sequences are MNHEY and SVGEGT. V was cut by 8 bases and J by 2 bases, with 15 bases left in between. For the CDR3, the DNA is TGTGCCAGCCCCGGGCGACAGTTAAACACCGGGGAGCTGTTTTTT. Translation: CASPGRQLNTGELFF.

J is TRBJ1-5 and V is TRBV24-1, with 7 bases aligning to TRBD1. Germline V gene sequence: CDR1 KGHDR, CDR2 SFDVKD. This CDR3 has 17 residues. The ends lost 3 bases at V and 0 bases at J; junction bases unmatched: 7. CDR3 residues: CATSDEEGGLSNQPQHF. In DNA form, the CDR3 reads TGTGCCACCAGTGATGAAGAAGGGGGCCTTAGCAATCAGCCCCAGCATTTT.

This clonotype was observed at least ten times. The gene calls are TRBV11-3 and TRBJ2-2; D may match TRBD1 or TRBD2 (5 bases each). This CDR3 comprises 15 residues. Trimming cost V 1 base and J 5 bases, with 11 bases left between them. Germline-derived CDR1 and CDR2 are SGHNT and YENEEA. The CDR3 DNA sequence: TGTGCCAGCAGCTTAGGATTGGGGGAGACCGGGGAGCTGTTTTTT. The encoded protein is CASSLGLGETGELFF.

Worth noting for this clonotype: This likely traces to a read error, being one base from a far larger clone. V usage is TRBV6-2 or TRBV6-3 and J usage is TRBJ2-1, with D hard to call. CDR1 is MNHEY and CDR2 is SVGEGT in the germline V gene. The CDR3 is 11 residues long. CDR3 in DNA: TGTGCCAGCTTGGGGTATAATGAGCAGCTCTTC. Its translation is CASLGYNEQLF.

V gene TRBV27 combines with J gene TRBJ2-7, with no clear D. Looked up from germline, CDR1 is MNHEY and CDR2 is SMNVEV (reference sequence). The ends were cut back, 1 base at V and 1 base at J, with 8 bases in the middle. The CDR3 spans 14 residues. The CDR3 region has the DNA TGTGCCAGCAGTTTATATTACGGGTCCTACGAGCAGTACTTC. It encodes CASSLYYGSYEQYF.

Notes on this clonotype: Germline and junction disagree at one end, which may indicate a read error. The V and J genes are TRBV6-1 and TRBJ2-3; possible D gene TRBD1, 6 bases. This CDR3 spans 14 amino acids. Germline V gives CDR1 MNHNS, CDR2 SASEGT. The CDR3 loop is CASSRTDNKDTKYF. The CDR3 coding sequence is TGTGCCAGCAGTAGGACAGACAACAAAGATACGAAGTATTTT.

This chain connects TRBV6-8 to TRBJ2-7; D gene unclear. The CDR3 extends over 17 amino acids. CDR1 is MNHGY, CDR2 SAAAGT, per germline. Trimming took off 5 bases at V and 1 base at J, with 21 bases between the two ends. As DNA, the CDR3 is TGTGCCAGCAGTAGGGTGGGCCGACTGCCCCATTCCTACGAGCAGTACTTC. Its protein is CASSRVGRLPHSYEQYF.

CDR3 residues: CASGGGQALSGNTIYF. Written as DNA, the CDR3 is TGTGCCAGCGGTGGGGGACAGGCGCTCTCTGGAAACACCATATATTTT. The chain is built from TRBV6-1 and TRBJ1-3, with 8 bases lining up with TRBD1. With 8 bases clipped from V and 0 bases from J, the junction kept 9 bases outside the gene matches. Germline V gene data show CDR1 as MNHNS and CDR2 as SASEGT. This CDR3 spans 16 amino acids.

This clonotype was found many times. V usage is TRBV5-4 and J usage is TRBJ2-7; D tentatively reads TRBD1 or TRBD2 (5 bases each). Per the germline V gene, CDR1 is SGHNT and CDR2 is YYREEE (reference sequence). The CDR3 runs 13 residues. V was cut by 5 bases and J by 5 bases, with 14 bases left in between. DNA for the CDR3: TGTGCCAGCAGAGGGACCACTCGGGACGAGCAGTACTTC. Amino acid sequence: CASRGTTRDEQYF.

With regard to this clonotype: A far larger clone is one base from this, pointing to a likely read error. This chain connects TRBV6-4 to TRBJ2-1, with 9 bases lining up with TRBD2. Germline CDR1 MRHNA, CDR2 SNTAGT. Germline trimming cut 5 bases from V and 5 bases from J; bases unmatched to any gene: 13. The CDR3 is 17 residues long. Here the CDR3 DNA reads TGTGCCAGCAGTTATACCCCGGGCGGGGGGGATAACAATGAGCAGTTCTTC. The encoded protein is CASSYTPGGGDNNEQFF.

This clonotype was detected ten times or more. The V call is TRBV2, the J call TRBJ2-5; D ambiguous. CDR3 length: 11 residues. Germline loops: CDR1 SNHLY, CDR2 FYNNEI. V was shortened by 6 bases and J by 2 bases, with 4 bases between the two germline ends. The CDR3 DNA follows: TGTGCCAGCAGCGGGCAAGAGACCCAGTACTTC. This sequence encodes CASSGQETQYF.